This T cell receptor (beta chain) was recovered during a study of shared clonotypes between healthy human individuals. A remark on this clone: The antigen is unknown.

Caucasian adults living in Nashville, Tennessee, provided all samples. Produced via immunoSEQ multiplex PCR; TCRdb's table is partial and in-frame only. The table lists about 2.4 million clones, over 85% of them singletons. Study results and caveats: Since donors were few, the genetic and exposure-history diversity represented was limited. Rarefaction showed sorted-subset sequencing was incomplete despite large depth.

The V gene lost 4 bases and the J gene lost 7 bases, with 15 bases spanning the gap. The CDR3 is 15 amino acids. Germline values: CDR1 SGHKS, CDR2 YYEKEE (reference sequence). The chain has TRBV5-5 and TRBJ1-6; D is unresolved. The sample was naive CD4+ T cells sorted from blood. Regarding subset: CD45RA+ positively selected. The sequence derives from a man between 18 and 35 years old in good health. CDR3 nucleotide sequence: TGTGCCAGCAGCCTGGGTGCAGGTAGCAATTCACCCCTCCACTTT. Encoded protein: CASSLGAGSNSPLHF.